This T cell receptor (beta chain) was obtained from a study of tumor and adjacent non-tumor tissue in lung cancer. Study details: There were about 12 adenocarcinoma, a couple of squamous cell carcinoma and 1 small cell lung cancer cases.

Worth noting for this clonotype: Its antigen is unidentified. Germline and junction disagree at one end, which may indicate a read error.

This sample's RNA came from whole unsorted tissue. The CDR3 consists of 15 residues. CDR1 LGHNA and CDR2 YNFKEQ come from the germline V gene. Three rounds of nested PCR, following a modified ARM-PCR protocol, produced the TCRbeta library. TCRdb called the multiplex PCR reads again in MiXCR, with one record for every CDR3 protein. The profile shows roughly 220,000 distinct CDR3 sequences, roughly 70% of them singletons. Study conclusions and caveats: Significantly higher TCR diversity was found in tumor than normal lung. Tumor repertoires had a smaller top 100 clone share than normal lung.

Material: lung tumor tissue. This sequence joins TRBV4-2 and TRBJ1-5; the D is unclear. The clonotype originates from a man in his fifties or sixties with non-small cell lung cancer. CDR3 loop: CASSQDVRGNQPQHF. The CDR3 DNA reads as TGTGCCAGCAGCCAAGATGTCCGTGGTAATCAACCCCAGCATTTT.